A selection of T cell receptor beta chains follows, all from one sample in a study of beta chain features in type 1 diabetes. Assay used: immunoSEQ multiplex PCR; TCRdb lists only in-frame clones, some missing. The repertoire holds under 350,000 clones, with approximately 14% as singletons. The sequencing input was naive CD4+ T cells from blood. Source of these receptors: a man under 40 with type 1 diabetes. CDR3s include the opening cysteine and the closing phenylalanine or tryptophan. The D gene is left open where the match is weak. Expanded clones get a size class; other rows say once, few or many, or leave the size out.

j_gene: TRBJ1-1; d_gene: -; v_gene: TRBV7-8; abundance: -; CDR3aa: CASSLQGDGTEAFF; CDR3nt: TGTGCCAGCAGCTTACAAGGTGACGGGACTGAAGCTTTCTTT
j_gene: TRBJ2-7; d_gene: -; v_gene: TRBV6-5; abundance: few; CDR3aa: CASSYSMGRQYF; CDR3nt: TGTGCCAGCAGTTACTCGATGGGGCGGCAGTACTTC
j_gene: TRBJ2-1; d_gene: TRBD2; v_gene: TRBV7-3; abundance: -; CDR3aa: CASSRRAGGAYNEQFF; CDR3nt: TGTGCCAGCAGCCGAAGAGCGGGAGGTGCCTACAATGAGCAGTTCTTC
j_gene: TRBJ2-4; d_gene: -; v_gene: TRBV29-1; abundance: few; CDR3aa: CSVEFSPGVLHF; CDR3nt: TGCAGCGTTGAATTTTCCCCCGGAGTCCTGCACTTC
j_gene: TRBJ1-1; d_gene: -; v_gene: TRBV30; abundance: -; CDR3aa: CAWMRFGNTEAFF; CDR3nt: TGTGCCTGGATGAGGTTCGGTAACACTGAAGCTTTCTTT
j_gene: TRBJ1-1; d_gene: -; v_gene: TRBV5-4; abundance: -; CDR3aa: CASNQQGRNTEAFF; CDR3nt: TGTGCCAGCAACCAACAGGGTCGGAACACTGAAGCTTTCTTT
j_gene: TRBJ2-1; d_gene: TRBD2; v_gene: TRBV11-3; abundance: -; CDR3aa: CASSSPSGSSYNEQFF; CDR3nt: TGTGCCAGCAGCTCCCCTAGCGGGAGCTCCTACAATGAGCAGTTCTTC
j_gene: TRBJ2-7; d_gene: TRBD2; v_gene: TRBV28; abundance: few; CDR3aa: CASSGSSEQYF; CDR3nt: TGTGCCTCTAGCGGGAGTTCCGAGCAGTACTTC
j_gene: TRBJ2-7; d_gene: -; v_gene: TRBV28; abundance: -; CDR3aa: CASSLARFLGDEQYF; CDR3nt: TGTGCCAGCAGTCTGGCCCGATTCTTGGGCGACGAGCAGTACTTC
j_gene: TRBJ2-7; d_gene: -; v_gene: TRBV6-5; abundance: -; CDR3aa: CASSLFYEQYF; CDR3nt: TGTGCCAGCAGCTTATTCTACGAGCAGTACTTC
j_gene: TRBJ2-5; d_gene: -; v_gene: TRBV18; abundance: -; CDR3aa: CASSPGVQETQYF; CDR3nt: TGTGCCAGCTCACCGGGAGTTCAAGAGACCCAGTACTTC
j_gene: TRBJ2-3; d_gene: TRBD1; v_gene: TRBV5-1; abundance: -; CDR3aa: CASSPRDSNTDTQYF; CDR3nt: TGCGCCAGCAGCCCCCGGGACAGTAACACAGATACGCAGTATTTT
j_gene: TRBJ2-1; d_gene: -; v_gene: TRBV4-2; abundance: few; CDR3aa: CASSQTGTGGYNEQFF; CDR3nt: TGTGCCAGCAGCCAGACCGGGACTGGGGGGTACAATGAGCAGTTCTTC